A single sample is the source of the 11 T cell receptor beta chains below, sequenced in a study of T cell responses to AZD1222 COVID-19 vaccine (dated by TCRdb to the early 2020s). The library was made by the immunoSEQ multiplex PCR assay. The clones in this table, taken by TCRdb from immuneACCESS, are in-frame only. Not every clone is retained; where verified, under half of the shortfall comes from an unresolved V gene, and the cause of the rest is unknown. This sample has over 120,000 clones in its table, and under 95% of those were observed once. The ten largest clones represent under 2% of the sample. The sample's time point label, decoded: baseline before first vaccination. Source: peripheral blood, taken on day 0 of AZD1222 vaccination. Receptor source: an adult in good health.

V gene TRBV10-2 combines with J gene TRBJ1-1, with D maybe TRBD1 (6 bases). V was clipped by 6 bases and J by 4 bases, with 12 bases between them. The CDR3 is 13 amino acids. Per germline, CDR1 WSHSY and CDR2 SAAADI. The CDR3 here is CASRTQGVTEAFF. CDR3 coding DNA: TGCGCCAGCAGGACACAGGGTGTCACTGAAGCTTTCTTT.

This rearrangement joins TRBV4-1 to TRBJ2-3; D uncertain. Germline lookup yields CDR1 MGHRA and CDR2 YSYEKL. This CDR3 has 15 residues. V gave up 1 base and J gave up 5 bases, with 13 bases separating them. CDR3 protein: CASSQVVGIRDTQYF. For the CDR3, the DNA is TGCGCCAGCAGCCAAGTGGTGGGGATTAGAGATACGCAGTATTTT.

V gene TRBV28 combines with J gene TRBJ2-1; 10 nucleotides match TRBD1. Germline V gene sequence: CDR1 MDHEN, CDR2 SYDVKM. The V and J ends lost 4 bases and 8 bases, in that order; junction bases with no gene match: 8. This CDR3 comprises 15 residues. The CDR3 loop is CASSSRDRGGDEQFF. The CDR3, as DNA: TGTGCCAGCAGTTCACGGGACAGGGGAGGAGATGAGCAGTTCTTC.

The CDR3 spells CSVDGSYGTGGYGYTF. CDR3 nucleotides: TGCAGCGTTGACGGGTCGTATGGGACAGGAGGGTATGGCTACACCTTC. The chain links TRBV29-1 to TRBJ1-2; TRBD1 matches at 8 bases. Germline V gene lookup returns CDR1 SQVTM and CDR2 ANQGSEA. The junction had 14 bases not matched to a gene; V was cut back by 3 bases and J by 5 bases. CDR3 length: 16 amino acids.

This rearrangement joins TRBV9 to TRBJ1-3, with D hard to call. Germline CDR1 reads SGDLS; CDR2 reads YYNGEE. V was cut by 2 bases and J by 0 bases, with 12 bases left in between. The CDR3 has 16 residues. Written as DNA, the CDR3 is TGTGCCAGCAGCGTCCGGTGGGAGTTCTCTGGAAACACCATATATTTT. It translates to CASSVRWEFSGNTIYF.

The V gene is TRBV27, the J gene TRBJ1-2; 7 bases are a match to TRBD1. Germline V gene data show CDR1 as MNHEY and CDR2 as SMNVEV (reference sequence). The V and J ends lost 3 bases and 6 bases, in that order; junction bases with no gene match: 10. This CDR3 region has 15 residues. In DNA, the CDR3 is TGTGCCAGCAGTTTGGTTCCGCCCAGGGGGGATGGCTACACCTTC. Translated, it gives CASSLVPPRGDGYTF.

The chain employs TRBV29-1 and TRBJ2-7; either TRBD1 or TRBD2 may fit D (5 bases each). Trimming removed 3 bases at V and 0 bases at J, with 15 bases between. The CDR3 sequence is 15 residues long. The germline V gene has CDR1 SQVTM and CDR2 ANQGSEA. CDR3 nucleotide sequence: TGCAGCGTTGAGGGCTCGGGGCAAAGCTCCTACGAGCAGTACTTC. Translating gives CSVEGSGQSSYEQYF.

The chain is built from TRBV4-1 and TRBJ1-5, with a possible D match to TRBD1 (6 bases). The CDR3 length is 16 residues. Germline CDR1 is MGHRA and CDR2 is YSYEKL. Trimming removed 0 bases at V and 1 base at J, with 10 bases between. This chain's CDR3 is CASSQEAGVSNQPQHF. The CDR3 DNA sequence: TGCGCCAGCAGCCAAGAGGCAGGGGTCAGCAATCAGCCCCAGCATTTT.

V is TRBV4-3 and J is TRBJ2-3, with D tentatively TRBD1 or TRBD2 (6 bases each). Germline V gene lookup returns CDR1 LGHNA and CDR2 YSLEER. The V and J ends lost 3 bases and 0 bases respectively, with 19 bases between them. CDR3 size: 18 residues. As DNA, the CDR3 is TGCGCCAGCAGCCAGGGGGGCGGAGGCGGGTCGAGCACAGATACGCAGTATTTT. Protein product: CASSQGGGGGSSTDTQYF.

The chain employs TRBV25-1 and TRBJ1-2, with D unclear. The CDR3 is 12 residues long. Germline CDR1 MGHDK, CDR2 SYGVNS. Trimming cost V 2 bases and J 5 bases, with 6 bases left between them. The CDR3 reads CASSETPYGYTF. The CDR3 region has the DNA TGTGCCAGCAGTGAAACGCCGTATGGCTACACCTTC.

This clone has only one observation. The J gene is TRBJ1-2, the V gene TRBV18; 8 positions agree with TRBD1. Per germline, CDR1 KGHSH and CDR2 LQKENI. The V and J ends lost 3 bases and 7 bases, in that order; junction bases with no gene match: 7. This CDR3 has 14 amino acids. CDR3 protein: CASSPGQGVGGYTF. The DNA of the CDR3 is TGTGCCAGCTCACCCGGACAGGGAGTAGGTGGCTACACCTTC.